This T cell receptor beta chain was retrieved from a study of blood T cells in healthy people across ages (dated by TCRdb to about 2015). Regarding the complete study: Template switching captured roughly one uniquely barcoded TCR beta cDNA molecule per two T cells in model experiments. Using deep sequencing normalized with unique cDNA molecular identifiers, the study measured how TCR beta repertoire diversity changes with age. Four age groups were formed from the donors: young (average approximately 16 years), middle-aged (approximately 40), aged (62) and long-lived (about 75). Two additional independent replicas of 1 million unique cDNA reads from the same blood draw were analyzed for two donors (one aged 18 to 30 and one aged 80 or older). What the study reported, not specific to this receptor: As age increased, observed TCR beta diversity per million T cells dropped in a roughly linear way, and a significant reduction was already evident by age 40. The CMV infection status of donors was not known, potentially confounding age-related changes in expanded clonotypes. Observed TCR beta diversity correlated strongly with the percentage of naive T cells measured by flow cytometry. Conclusive comparison of naive and antigen-experienced compartments was prevented by the profiling of bulk unsorted PBMCs. Compared with the aged group, more naive CD4+ T cells, fewer expanded clones and increased TCR diversity were shown by the long-lived group, suggesting age selection. Estimates of total diversity based on one million sequenced T cells were regarded as lower bounds and as underestimates.

The 35 to 40 donors, aged 6 to 90 years, were systemically healthy Caucasian individuals from Russia. Around 10 milliliters of peripheral blood were collected from each donor into EDTA-treated Vacutainer tubes. Ficoll-Paque density-gradient centrifugation was used to isolate PBMCs, with at least 6 million per sample. Total RNA, at least 6 micrograms per sample, was extracted from PBMCs with Trizol reagent. For every donor, flow cytometry on a PBMC aliquot measured the percentage of naive CD45RAhigh/CD27high T cells. This clonotype has just a few counts. Its binding antigen is unknown. Base qualities are not at hand, and no much larger clone is one base apart. Libraries were constructed by 5' RACE. The instrument was an Illumina HiSeq 2500. The second PCR ran for roughly 6 to 11 cycles and used a J-beta primer mix along with a sample-barcoded 5' primer. A unique molecular identifier was introduced onto each TCR beta cDNA molecule by a template-switch 5' adaptor carrying 12 random nucleotides. At least 2.5 million CDR3-containing paired-end reads were obtained from each sample. The Mint cDNA synthesis kit, primed by a TRBC-specific oligonucleotide, was used to synthesize first-strand cDNA from all RNA. All cDNA was treated with uracil-DNA glycosylase and then went through a first 18-cycle PCR with the universal primers M1SS and BC2_uni_R. On the authors' methods: For normalization, 1 million high-quality reads were randomly selected from each sample, with every read carrying a distinct molecular identifier. Reads sharing molecular identifiers were discarded rather than binned into consensus sequences. CDR3 identification, clonotype clustering and error correction used MiTCR with a Q25 quality threshold and the strictest error-elimination algorithm. A nonparametric unseen species model using Euler transformation provided a lower-bound estimate of total TCR beta diversity. In TCRdb, the public reads were trimmed at Q25 with fastp and aligned with MiXCR, with productive beta chains retained. Rows are unified per CDR3 protein, each entry keeping the most common DNA and genes. The V and J calls here are based on TCRdb, not the publication. The sample contains 1 million or so distinct CDR3 sequences, around 27% of them found a single time. Clones ranked in the top ten supply about 0.8% of the sample.

There are 12 amino acids in the CDR3, from cysteine to phenylalanine inclusive. This entry keeps only the CDR3 DNA: 36 bases, framed from base 1. CDR1 and CDR2, looked up from the germline V gene, are MNHEY and SVGAGI. These data were also reused for a study on T cells of mothers and their children. The second paper further reports: Nine systemically healthy Caucasian individuals, comprising three mothers and their six children, were included as donors. cDNA synthesis used all of the extracted RNA, with approximately 1.4 ug of RNA in each 15 ul reaction. In the second PCR, the M1S primer added sample barcodes and 2-4 random nucleotides. Each mother yielded over 9.5 million TCR beta CDR3 reads and each child 3 million or so reads. Thymic selection shapes the output of TCR recombination in a similar way in related and unrelated pairs, and inherited differences have a minor effect. Normalized repertoire overlap was always found to be slightly, but never significantly, higher in related mother-child pairs than in unrelated mother-child pairs. With a sensitivity of approximately 96 clones per million clonotypes, no persistent microchimeric T cell clones were detected. To look for features that set related mother-child pairs apart from unrelated individuals, the researchers ran deep NGS to compare the TCR beta repertoires of mothers and children. On average, the children were roughly 10 +/- 4 years old, while the mothers were around 42 +/- 4 years old. After adapters were ligated using NEBNext reagents, the libraries underwent 100+100 nt paired-end sequencing on an Illumina HiSeq 2000. Mother and child libraries were prepared a month apart and sequenced in separate runs to prevent cross-contamination. For each donor, somewhere between roughly 500,000 and 2,100,000 distinct TCR beta clonotypes were identified. Naive TCR beta clonotypes were estimated from low-frequency clonotypes matched to each donor's FACS-determined naive share, without sorting.

Recombination linked TRBV6-5 to TRBJ2-1; there is no confident call for the D gene. The J call is uncertain, as TRBJ2-5 better fits the DNA end. Material for sequencing was blood. The source of this sequence is a girl aged 2-10 years in good health. The nucleotides read TGTGCCAGCAAGCAAGGGTGGGGGACCCAGTACTTC. The resulting protein is CASKQGWGTQYF.